Each of the 4 T cell receptor beta chains below was sequenced from the same sample in a study of OX40 agonist ivuxolimab in advanced cancers. Clones were read by immunoSEQ multiplex PCR, and TCRdb kept only the in-frame ones, dropping some. The table has 55,000 to 70,000 clones, 80% to 90% seen once. The starting material was CD4+ or CD8+ T cells sorted from blood, obtained in a trial of the OX40 agonist ivuxolimab. The receptors here all came from an adult with an advanced solid tumor such as melanoma, head and neck, liver or kidney cancer.

The J gene is TRBJ1-2, the V gene TRBV28; 8 nucleotides match TRBD1. CDR1 MDHEN and CDR2 SYDVKM come from the germline V gene. The CDR3 extends over 12 amino acids. The ends lost 4 bases at V and 5 bases at J; junction bases unmatched: 0. CDR3 nucleotides: TGTGCCAGCAGTTACAGGGGGTATGGCTACACCTTC. As protein: CASSYRGYGYTF.

The chain carries TRBV2 and TRBJ2-5; D could derive from TRBD1 or TRBD2 (5 bases each). V lost 1 base, J lost 3 bases, and 6 bases lay in between. CDR1 and CDR2 from the germline V gene are SNHLY and FYNNEI. This CDR3 comprises 13 residues. This CDR3 is CASSEGGKETQYF. The CDR3 nucleotides are TGTGCCAGCAGTGAAGGGGGGAAAGAGACCCAGTACTTC.

The chain employs TRBV5-1 and TRBJ2-7; 9 bases match TRBD1. This CDR3 contains 15 residues. Trimming took 7 bases from V and 3 from J; bases not matched to a gene: 11. Looked up from germline, CDR1 is SGHRS and CDR2 is YFSETQ. For the CDR3, the DNA is TGCGCCAGCTCAGTTCTTGGACAGGGGAGCTACGAGCAGTACTTC. This codes for CASSVLGQGSYEQYF. Together with reference TRBV5-1 and TRBJ2-7, the CDR3 gives the full variable domain: KAGVTQTPRYLIKTRGQQVTLSCSPISGHRSVSWYQQTPGQGLQFLFEYFSETQRNKGNFPGRFSGRQFSNSRSEMNVSTLELGDSALYLCASSVLGQGSYEQYFGPGTRLTVT.

The chain combines TRBV7-3 with TRBJ1-2; D is possibly TRBD1 (5 bases). CDR1 is SGHTA and CDR2 is FQGTGA in the germline V gene. V lost 5 bases to trimming and J lost 2 bases, with 9 bases between them. This CDR3 has 13 residues. The CDR3 nucleotides are TGTGCCAGCAGCGAGGGGTCGAACTATGGCTACACCTTC. Amino acids: CASSEGSNYGYTF.